One sample yielded the 32 T cell receptor beta chains listed below, sequenced in a study of blood T cells in healthy people across ages. A J-beta primer mix and a sample-barcoded 5' primer were used in a second PCR of about 7 to 12 cycles. TCRdb called the 5' RACE reads again in MiXCR, with one record for every CDR3 protein. Altogether 1.5 million to 2 million distinct CDR3 sequences are present, 39% being singletons, with the ten largest covering roughly 23%. The sample comprised blood. These TCRs come from a human donor in good health.

V is TRBV28 and J is TRBJ1-1, with D perhaps matching TRBD1 (6 bases). This CDR3 spans 15 amino acids. Trimming removed 3 bases at V and 11 bases at J, with 22 bases between. Germline V gives CDR1 MDHEN, CDR2 SYDVKM. The CDR3 is CASSFYGRRQGGAFF. The CDR3 DNA sequence: TGTGCCAGCAGTTTCTATGGGCGCAGGCAAGGGGGTGCTTTCTTT.

V and J are TRBV15 and TRBJ1-2; D is unclear. Per germline, CDR1 LNHNV and CDR2 YYDKDF (reference sequence). The V gene lost 1 base and the J gene lost 0 bases, with 3 bases spanning the gap. The CDR3 runs 13 residues. CDR3 nucleotide sequence: TGTGCCACCAGCAGAGTACCTAACTATGGCTACACCTTC. Its protein is CATSRVPNYGYTF.

This clonotype has just a few counts. This chain connects TRBV7-3 to TRBJ2-3; a weak D match, TRBD2 (5 bases). V was clipped by 5 bases and J by 0 bases, with 15 bases between them. Germline loops: CDR1 SGHTA, CDR2 FQGTGA. The CDR3 has 16 residues. CDR3 amino acids: CASSHGGRRSTDTQYF. The CDR3 DNA sequence: TGTGCCAGCAGCCACGGAGGACGGAGAAGCACAGATACGCAGTATTTT.

The CDR3 DNA reads as TGCAGTGCTAGAGATTCGGGACCCTACGAGCAGTACTTC. Its translation is CSARDSGPYEQYF. The V gene is TRBV20-1, the J gene TRBJ2-7; either TRBD1 or TRBD2 may supply D (5 bases each). V lost 0 bases and J 2 bases, leaving 8 bases between the germline ends. This CDR3 is built from 13 residues. Germline CDR1 and CDR2: DFQATT and SNEGSKA (reference sequence).

V is TRBV6-2 or TRBV6-3 and J is TRBJ1-2; D ambiguous. The CDR3 extends over 14 amino acids. V was shortened by 6 bases and J by 4 bases, with 15 bases between the two germline ends. The germline V gene encodes CDR1 MNHEY and CDR2 SVGEGT. The CDR3 DNA is TGTGCCAGCAGCGACGGACCGGCTAGCTATGGCTACACCTTC. Protein: CASSDGPASYGYTF.

The genes are TRBV7-2 and TRBJ2-3; TRBD2 matches at 12 bases. V shed 1 base, J shed 2 bases, and the junction held 4 bases outside the gene matches. Germline V gene sequence: CDR1 SGHTA, CDR2 FQGNSA. This CDR3 has 17 residues. The CDR3 here is CASSLGPSGGVTDTQYF. CDR3 coding DNA: TGTGCCAGCAGCTTAGGCCCTAGCGGGGGGGTCACAGATACGCAGTATTTT.

The rearrangement uses TRBV6-5 and TRBJ1-2; 9 nucleotides line up with TRBD1. The CDR3 consists of 15 residues. The germline V gene has CDR1 MNHEY and CDR2 SVGAGI. V lost 7 bases to trimming and J lost 4 bases; unmatched junction nucleotides: 10. CDR3 loop: CASTMTQGAGYGYTF. The CDR3 DNA sequence: TGTGCCAGCACGATGACACAGGGGGCCGGCTATGGCTACACCTTC.

V and J are TRBV4-3 and TRBJ2-7, with 10 bases matching TRBD1. The CDR3 length is 15 residues. After removal of 1 base from V and 6 bases from J, the junction contained 6 bases not matched to a gene. CDR1 is LGHNA, CDR2 YSLEER, per germline. The CDR3: CASSQVGQGTFEQYF. The CDR3 DNA reads TGCGCCAGCAGCCAAGTGGGACAGGGGACCTTCGAGCAGTACTTC.

The V call is TRBV7-9, the J call TRBJ2-7; perhaps TRBD1 as D (6 bases). Germline assignment: CDR1 SEHNR and CDR2 FQNEAQ (reference sequence). Trimming took 6 bases from V and 1 from J, leaving 13 bases between them. This CDR3 region has 14 residues. The DNA of the CDR3 is TGTGCCAGCAGATCCAGGGGTTCTTCCTACGAGCAGTACTTC. Translating it yields CASRSRGSSYEQYF.

This clonotype was counted many times. The chain combines TRBV7-9 with TRBJ1-1; no reliable D call. The V end lost 1 base, the J end lost 8 bases, and 11 bases lay between the germline ends. The CDR3 is 13 residues long. The germline V gene has CDR1 SEHNR and CDR2 FQNEAQ (reference sequence). The CDR3 loop reads CASSLVASSEAFF. The CDR3 coding sequence is TGTGCCAGCAGCTTAGTGGCTTCCAGCGAAGCTTTCTTT.

This chain joins TRBV10-2 and TRBJ2-1; 7 bases align to TRBD1. The CDR3 is made up of 15 amino acids. Germline-derived CDR1 and CDR2 are WSHSY and SAAADI. The V and J ends lost 4 bases and 5 bases, in that order; junction bases with no gene match: 8. The CDR3 loop reads CASSGQDRVDNEQFF. As DNA, the CDR3 is TGCGCCAGCAGTGGACAAGACAGGGTCGACAATGAGCAGTTCTTC.

The V and J genes are TRBV29-1 and TRBJ2-2; 10 nucleotides align to TRBD1. CDR3 length: 13 amino acids. V trimming: 7 bases; J trimming: 6 bases; junction bases outside the gene matches: 5. Germline V gene data show CDR1 as SQVTM and CDR2 as ANQGSEA. The CDR3 region is CSAAGTGAGELFF. Written as DNA, the CDR3 is TGCAGCGCCGCCGGGACAGGGGCCGGGGAGCTGTTTTTT.

The chain combines TRBV7-8 with TRBJ2-1, with TRBD2 identical over 11 bases. J gave up 9 bases and V 2 bases, and 12 bases lay outside the gene matches. The CDR3 loop spans 17 amino acids. Germline V gene data show CDR1 as SGHVS and CDR2 as FQNEAQ. The CDR3 DNA sequence: TGTGCCAGCAGCTTATTAGCGGGGGGGCTCAGCCACATTGAGCAGTTCTTC. This gives the protein CASSLLAGGLSHIEQFF.

The chain recombines TRBV7-2 with TRBJ1-1; D gene unclear. V dropped 6 bases and J dropped 5 bases, with 19 bases sitting between them. Germline V gene sequence: CDR1 SGHTA, CDR2 FQGNSA. The CDR3 sequence is 15 residues long. CDR3: CASSPVVAGDTEAFF. The CDR3 nucleotides read TGTGCCAGCAGTCCTGTCGTCGCTGGGGATACTGAAGCTTTCTTT.

This chain uses TRBV7-8 with TRBJ2-1, with D unclear. Between the trimmed V and J ends, which lost 1 base and 12 bases, there was a span of 13 bases. The CDR3 runs to 13 residues. CDR1 is SGHVS and CDR2 is FQNEAQ in the germline V gene. The CDR3 bases are TGTGCCAGCAGCTTAGGCCCACTCGCCGCGCAGTTCTTC. Its protein product is CASSLGPLAAQFF.

This clonotype appeared many times. This chain links TRBV7-2 with TRBJ2-3; weak D call: TRBD2 (6 bases). Germline V gene sequence: CDR1 SGHTA, CDR2 FQGNSA. The length of the CDR3 is 14 residues. V was shortened by 4 bases and J by 1 base, with 9 bases between the two germline ends. CDR3 in amino acids: CASSSGLRTDTQYF. In DNA, the CDR3 is TGTGCCAGCAGCTCGGGACTCCGCACAGATACGCAGTATTTT.

V is TRBV6-6 and J is TRBJ2-5; the match to TRBD1 covers 7 bases. The V segment lost 2 bases and the J segment 4 bases; nucleotides outside the gene matches: 4. The CDR3 is 14 amino acids. Per the germline V gene, CDR1 is MNHNY and CDR2 is SVGAGI (reference sequence). CDR3 amino acids: CASSYGTEIETQYF. The CDR3 DNA reads as TGTGCCAGCAGTTACGGGACAGAGATAGAGACCCAGTACTTC.

J is TRBJ2-1 and V is TRBV29-1; no clear D gene. CDR1 is SQVTM and CDR2 is ANQGSEA in the germline V gene. V was pared by 6 bases and J by 0 bases, with 9 bases between. CDR3 length equals 13 residues. The DNA for the CDR3 is TGCAGCGTACTATTAGCCTCCTACAATGAGCAGTTCTTC. This codes for CSVLLASYNEQFF.

The sample holds many counts of this clonotype. The chain employs TRBV27 and TRBJ1-2, with TRBD1 as a possible D gene (6 bases). V was pared by 4 bases and J by 3 bases, with 15 bases between. The CDR3 consists of 15 residues. Germline V gene sequence: CDR1 MNHEY, CDR2 SMNVEV (reference sequence). CDR3: CASSSLKGGDYGYTF. The CDR3 DNA reads as TGTGCCAGCAGTTCTTTAAAAGGGGGGGACTATGGCTACACCTTC.

This clonotype has at least ten counts. This sequence joins TRBV6-2 or TRBV6-3 and TRBJ2-5, with a weak D call TRBD1 (5 bases). CDR3 length: 12 amino acids. Germline V CDR1 and CDR2: MNHEY, SVGEGT. Trimming pared 7 bases from V and 3 bases from J, leaving 9 bases between. CDR3 protein: CASNGREETQYF. The CDR3 nucleotides read TGTGCCAGCAATGGCAGGGAAGAGACCCAGTACTTC.

This clonotype came up a few times. V and J are TRBV2 and TRBJ2-1; 7 bases align to TRBD2. J was trimmed by 7 bases and V by 5 bases; bases with no gene match: 5. The CDR3 runs to 13 residues. Germline assignment: CDR1 SNHLY and CDR2 FYNNEI. The CDR3 region has the DNA TGTGCCAGCAGTCCTCTAGCGGAGAATGAGCAGTTCTTC. It encodes CASSPLAENEQFF.

The V call is TRBV7-8, the J call TRBJ2-1; tentative D call: TRBD1 (6 bases). V was pared by 1 base and J by 8 bases, with 21 bases between. CDR1 and CDR2 from the germline V gene are SGHVS and FQNEAQ. The CDR3 runs 17 residues. Written as DNA, the CDR3 is TGTGCCAGCAGCTTAGGAGCTATTTGGGGGCAGACAGATGAGCAGTTCTTC. Residues: CASSLGAIWGQTDEQFF. The full variable domain, rest sourced from reference TRBV7-8 and TRBJ2-1, is GAGVSQSPRYKVAKRGQDVALRCDPISGHVSLFWYQQALGQGPEFLTYFQNEAQLDKSGLPSDRFFAERPEGSVSTLKIQRTQQEDSAVYLCASSLGAIWGQTDEQFFGPGTRLTVL.

The chain carries TRBV20-1 and TRBJ1-2, with 7 bases matching TRBD1. V lost 7 bases to trimming and J lost 5 bases; unmatched junction nucleotides: 10. The CDR3 runs to 13 residues. Germline loops: CDR1 DFQATT, CDR2 SNEGSKA (reference sequence). The CDR3 bases are TGCAGTGTTTATCGGGCCAGGGGGTATGGCTACACCTTC. It specifies CSVYRARGYGYTF.

This clonotype appeared a few times. This chain connects TRBV20-1 to TRBJ1-2; 8 nucleotides match TRBD1. Germline V lookup: CDR1 DFQATT, CDR2 SNEGSKA (reference sequence). V lost 3 bases and J lost 3; bases outside the gene matches: 6. This CDR3 comprises 14 residues. For the CDR3, the DNA is TGCAGTGCTAGCAGACAGGGGAAGGACTATGGCTACACCTTC. Translation gives CSASRQGKDYGYTF.

The genes are TRBV7-3 and TRBJ1-1, with 9 bases that match TRBD1. This CDR3 has 16 residues. V was clipped by 1 base and J by 5 bases; unmatched bases: 8. Germline V CDR1 and CDR2: SGHTA, FQGTGA. This chain's CDR3 is CASSLSYGTGSTEAFF. The DNA of the CDR3 is TGTGCCAGCAGCTTAAGTTACGGGACAGGGTCTACTGAAGCTTTCTTT.

The V and J genes are TRBV9 and TRBJ2-7, with D maybe TRBD2 (5 bases). Per germline, CDR1 SGDLS and CDR2 YYNGEE. The germline V and J ends were trimmed by 0 bases and 1 base, with 14 bases remaining between them. CDR3 size: 16 residues. The CDR3 protein is CASSVGGSATSYEQYF. The CDR3 DNA is TGTGCCAGCAGCGTAGGTGGTAGCGCGACTTCCTACGAGCAGTACTTC.

The chain links TRBV11-2 to TRBJ2-1, with no clear D. The CDR3 runs to 13 residues. Germline V gene lookup returns CDR1 SGHAT and CDR2 FQNNGV. Trimming removed 5 bases at V and 5 bases at J, with 10 bases between. The CDR3 sequence: CASSIRFDNEQFF. The CDR3 DNA reads as TGTGCCAGCAGCATTCGATTCGACAATGAGCAGTTCTTC.

Regarding this clonotype: The CDR3 does not end in the conserved phenylalanine or tryptophan, so this is likely a read error. This chain joins TRBV28 and TRBJ2-4, with 8 bases fitting TRBD1. The CDR3 loop spans 21 amino acids. The germline V gene has CDR1 MDHEN and CDR2 SYDVKM. With V trimmed by 3 bases and J by 0 bases, 19 bases remained unmatched. The CDR3 region has the DNA TGTGCCAGCAGTTTCCTCAGCTTGCGAGACAGGGGAGAAGGAGCCAAAAACATTCAGTACGTC. Its translation: CASSFLSLRDRGEGAKNIQYV.

The chain is built from TRBV12-3 or TRBV12-4 and TRBJ1-2; no reliable D call. Trimming shortened V by 5 bases and J by 7 bases, and 14 bases separated the two germline ends. This CDR3 has 13 amino acids. DNA for the CDR3: TGTGCCAGCAGTCTAATGGTGGGAGTTGGCTACACCTTC. This translates into CASSLMVGVGYTF.

This clonotype was observed a few times. V gene TRBV6-2 or TRBV6-3 combines with J gene TRBJ1-5, with 9 bases matching TRBD1. In germline, CDR1 is MNHEY, CDR2 SVGEGT. J gave up 0 bases and V 6 bases, and 9 bases lay outside the gene matches. CDR3 length: 17 amino acids. The CDR3, as DNA: TGTGCCAGCAGCCCTAGGACAGGGGCTTATAGCAATCAGCCCCAGCATTTT. It yields the protein CASSPRTGAYSNQPQHF.

Worth noting for this clonotype: At one of its ends the junction is not consistent with the germline gene, which may arise from a read error. V is TRBV20-1 and J is TRBJ2-7, with 9 bases aligning to TRBD1. This CDR3 has 15 amino acids. The germline CDR1 and CDR2 sequences are DFQATT and SNEGSKA (reference sequence). The CDR3 spells CSARDRQGGPYKQYF. The CDR3 region has the DNA TGCAGTGCTAGAGATCGACAGGGGGGACCCTACAAGCAGTACTTT.

V is TRBV7-2 and J is TRBJ2-4, with a possible D match to TRBD1 (5 bases). The end of the DNA fits TRBJ2-7 better, so the J call may be wrong. Germline lookup yields CDR1 SGHTA and CDR2 FQGNSA. This CDR3 is 14 amino acids long. The CDR3 coding sequence is TGTGCCAGCAGCCCCCAAGCAGGGCTCCACGAGCAGTACTTC. This codes for CASSPQAGLHEQYF.